This TCR beta chain was found in a study of CD8 T cells in Susac syndrome (dated by TCRdb to the late 2010s). For context, the study as a whole: Whether CD8+ T cell activation and differentiation in Susac syndrome was antigen driven was tested using repertoire sequencing. The study compared CD8+ T cell repertoire clonality among over 9 healthy donors, approximately 14 Susac syndrome patients and some 16 multiple sclerosis patients. Summary of the overall study and its limitations: The number of individuals in the TCR sequencing and HLA analysis was acknowledged as relatively small.

High-throughput TCR beta sequencing profiled peripheral blood CD8+ and CD4+ T cells from healthy donors, Susac syndrome patients and multiple sclerosis patients. The healthy donors served as controls matched for age and sex. CD8+ TEMRA cells were enriched by FACS, while bulk CD8+ and CD4+ T cells were purified by magnetic negative isolation. Blood was collected in EDTA tubes and processed within 24 hours, with PBMCs isolated through density gradient centrifugation. PBMCs intended for TCR sequencing were cryopreserved in liquid nitrogen and were subsequently thawed in a 37 degrees C water bath. The sorted or isolated CD4+, CD8+ and CD8+ TEMRA cells reached a purity of at least 90%. About this clonotype: Its specific antigen is unknown. Base qualities are not provided; no much larger clone lies one nucleotide away.

RNA was extracted using the RNeasy kit, and about 0.5 to 1 microgram was reverse transcribed with random hexamers. TCR beta CDR3 regions were amplified with the immunoSEQ multiplex PCR assay covering 54 Vbeta and 13 Jbeta segments. To correct PCR amplification bias, a synthetic template baseline was used for both primer optimization and computational correction. The original pipeline was this. Reads were annotated to V, D and J genes per IMGT and analyzed with immunoSEQ Analyzer, keeping only productive sequences. Clonality was calculated as one minus the Shannon entropy normalized by log2 of the number of productive unique sequences. For each patient and control, public and private clones were evaluated within the 100 most prevalent clones. Clones were defined as Susac-specific when absent from the healthy and MS cohorts, from 1,000 to 1,100 published viral clones and from other ImmuneACCESS disease sequences. The raw public reads went through TCRdb reprocessing: fastp at Q25, MiXCR clone calling, in-frame beta chains kept. Entries that share a CDR3 protein sequence are merged under the most common genes and DNA. These V and J calls are TCRdb output, not the study's own analysis. Here the sample has about 47,000 distinct CDR3 sequences; around 92% occur a single time. Clones ranked in the top ten supply around 0.43% of the sample.

CDR1 SQVTM and CDR2 ANQGSEA were looked up in the germline V gene. At the junction V is shortened by 4 bases and J by 2 bases, with 13 bases in between. The CDR3 holds 14 amino acids from the cysteine to the phenylalanine. Only the CDR3 region is kept as DNA, spanning 42 bases read in frame from base 1. The clonotype originates from a human donor in good health. The chain uses TRBV29-1 and TRBJ2-3; perhaps TRBD1 is the D gene, with 5 bases matching. The material sequenced was CD8+ T cells from PBMCs. The nucleotide sequence is TGCAGCGTTGTGTCCCTCAGGGCCACAGATACGCAGTATTTT. Its protein reads: CSVVSLRATDTQYF.